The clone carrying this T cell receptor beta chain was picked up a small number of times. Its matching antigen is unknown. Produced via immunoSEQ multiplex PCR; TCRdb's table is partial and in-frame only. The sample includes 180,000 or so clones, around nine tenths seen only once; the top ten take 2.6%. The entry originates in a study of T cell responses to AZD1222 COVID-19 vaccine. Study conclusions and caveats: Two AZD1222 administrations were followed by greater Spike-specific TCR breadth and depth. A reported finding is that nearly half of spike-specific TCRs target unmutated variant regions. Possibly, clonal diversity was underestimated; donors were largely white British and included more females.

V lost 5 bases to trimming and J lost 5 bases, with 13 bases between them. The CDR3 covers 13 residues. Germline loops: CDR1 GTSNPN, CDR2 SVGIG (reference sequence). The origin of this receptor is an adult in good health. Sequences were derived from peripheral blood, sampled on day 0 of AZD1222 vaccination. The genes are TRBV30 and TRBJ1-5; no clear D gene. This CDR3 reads CAWHEVTDQPQHF. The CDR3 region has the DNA TGTGCCTGGCATGAGGTAACAGATCAGCCCCAGCATTTT. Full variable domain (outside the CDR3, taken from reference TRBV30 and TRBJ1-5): SQTIHQWPATLVQPVGSPLSLECTVEGTSNPNLYWYRQAAGRGLQLLFYSVGIGQISSEVPQNLSASRPQDRQFILSSKKLLLSDSGFYLCAWHEVTDQPQHFGDGTRLSIL.